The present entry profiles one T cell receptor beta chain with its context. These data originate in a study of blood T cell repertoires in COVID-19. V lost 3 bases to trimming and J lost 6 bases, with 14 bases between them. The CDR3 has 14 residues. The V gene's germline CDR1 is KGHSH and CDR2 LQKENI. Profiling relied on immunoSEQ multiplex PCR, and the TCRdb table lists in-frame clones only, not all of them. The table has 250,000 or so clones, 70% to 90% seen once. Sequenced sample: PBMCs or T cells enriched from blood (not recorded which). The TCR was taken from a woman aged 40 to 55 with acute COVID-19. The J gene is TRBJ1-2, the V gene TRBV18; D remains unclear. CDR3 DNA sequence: TGTGCCAGCTCACCGCTAGCAGACATCGATGGCTACACCTTC. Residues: CASSPLADIDGYTF.